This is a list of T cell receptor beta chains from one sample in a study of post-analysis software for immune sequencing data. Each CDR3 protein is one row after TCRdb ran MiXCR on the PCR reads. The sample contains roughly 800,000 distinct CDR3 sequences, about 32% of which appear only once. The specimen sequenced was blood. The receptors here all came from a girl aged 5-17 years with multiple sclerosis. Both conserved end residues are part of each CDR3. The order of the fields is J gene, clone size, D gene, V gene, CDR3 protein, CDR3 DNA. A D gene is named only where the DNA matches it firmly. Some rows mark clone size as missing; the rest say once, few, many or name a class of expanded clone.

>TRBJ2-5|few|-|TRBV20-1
CSARGNSRTKQETQYF
TGCAGTGCTAGAGGGAATAGCAGGACTAAACAAGAGACCCAGTACTTC
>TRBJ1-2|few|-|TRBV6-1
CASSASTGTPANYGYTF
TGTGCCAGCAGTGCCAGCACCGGGACACCCGCTAACTATGGCTACACCTTC
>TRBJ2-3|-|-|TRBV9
CAGSVSGPTDTQYF
TGTGCCGGCAGCGTTAGCGGACCCACAGATACGCAGTATTTT
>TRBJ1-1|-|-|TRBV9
CASSVNNREDTEAFF
TGCGCCAGCAGCGTAAATAACAGGGAGGACACTGAAGCTTTCTTT
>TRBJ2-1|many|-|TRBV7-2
CASRTSYNEQFF
TGTGCCAGCAGGACCTCCTACAATGAGCAGTTCTTC
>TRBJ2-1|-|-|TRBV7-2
CASRTTVKQFF
TGTGCCAGCAGGACTACGGTGAAGCAGTTCTTC
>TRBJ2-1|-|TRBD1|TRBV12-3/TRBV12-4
CASTDRGNEQFF
TGTGCCAGTACAGACAGGGGCAATGAGCAGTTCTTC
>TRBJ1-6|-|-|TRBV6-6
CASSYSARENSPLHF
TGTGCCAGCAGTTACTCTGCCAGGGAGAATTCACCCCTCCACTTT
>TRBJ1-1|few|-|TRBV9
CASSVEARANTEAFF
TGTGCCAGCAGCGTAGAAGCTAGGGCGAACACTGAAGCTTTCTTT
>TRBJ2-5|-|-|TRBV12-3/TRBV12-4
CASSSGGSNGQETQYF
TGTGCCAGCAGCTCCGGCGGGTCCAACGGGCAAGAGACCCAGTACTTC
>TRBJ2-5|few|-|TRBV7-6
CASSSSEGQETQYF
TGTGCCAGCAGCTCCTCAGAGGGGCAAGAGACCCAGTACTTC
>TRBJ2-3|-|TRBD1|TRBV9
CASSVNPGTVDTQYF
TGTGCCAGCAGCGTGAACCCTGGGACAGTGGATACGCAGTATTTT
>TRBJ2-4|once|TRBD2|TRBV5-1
CASNQGSGGANIQYF
TGCGCCAGCAACCAGGGGTCCGGGGGGGCGAACATTCAGTACTTC
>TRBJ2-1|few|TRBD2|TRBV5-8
CASSPTRLAVSSYNEQFF
TGTGCCAGCAGCCCCACCCGACTAGCGGTTAGCTCCTACAATGAGCAGTTCTTC
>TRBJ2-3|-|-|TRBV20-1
CSARDGAGSDTQYF
TGCAGTGCTAGAGACGGGGCGGGTTCGGATACGCAGTATTTT
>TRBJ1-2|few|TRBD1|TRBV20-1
CSARTGGFGYTF
TGCAGTGCTCGGACAGGGGGGTTTGGCTACACCTTC
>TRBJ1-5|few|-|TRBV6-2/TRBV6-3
CASSTLLDQHF
TGTGCCAGCAGTACCCTCCTTGACCAGCATTTT
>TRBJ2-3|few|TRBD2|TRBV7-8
CASSLAVGTSGRMTDTQYF
TGTGCCAGCAGCCTTGCGGTTGGGACTAGCGGGAGGATGACAGATACGCAGTATTTT
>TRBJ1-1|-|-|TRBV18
CASSRGRENTEAFF
TGTGCCAGCTCCCGGGGACGGGAGAACACTGAAGCTTTCTTT
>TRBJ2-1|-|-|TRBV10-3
CAISTGPYNEQFF
TGTGCCATCAGTACAGGGCCCTACAATGAGCAGTTCTTC
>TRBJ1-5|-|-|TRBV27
CASAQGKGQPQHF
TGTGCCAGTGCCCAGGGAAAAGGGCAGCCCCAGCATTTT
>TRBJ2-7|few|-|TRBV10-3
CAISEGTKYEQYF
TGTGCCATCAGTGAAGGGACCAAATACGAGCAGTACTTC